This TCR beta chain came from a study of shared clonotypes between healthy human individuals. Trimming pared 0 bases from V and 5 bases from J, leaving 12 bases between. The CDR3 spans 14 residues. Germline V lookup: CDR1 SGHDT, CDR2 YYEEEE. Only a few counts were recorded for this clone. Donors included only healthy HIV-negative adults lacking recent acute infections or vaccinations. TCRdb's table, derived via immunoSEQ multiplex PCR, lists solely in-frame clones and lacks some. The data hold 950,000 to 1,300,000 clones, with around four fifths observed a single time. The genes are TRBV5-6 and TRBJ2-7, with D possibly matching TRBD1 (5 bases). The sequencing input was memory CD4+ T cells sorted from blood. As for subset: CD45RA-negative fraction. This receptor was obtained from a man aged 18 to 29 in good health. CDR3 in DNA: TGTGCCAGCAGCTTGGTTAGGGGTTCAGACGAGCAGTACTTC. Its protein product is CASSLVRGSDEQYF.